The 18 T cell receptor beta chains below were found in one sample sequenced in a study of T cell responses to AZD1222 COVID-19 vaccine. Only in-frame clones appear in the TCRdb table, and some are missing; sequencing was by immunoSEQ multiplex PCR. The table has fewer than 200,000 clones, 80% to 95% seen once. This material consisted of peripheral blood, taken on day 0 of AZD1222 vaccination. The receptors here all came from an adult in good health.

This clone was recorded once. V usage is TRBV27 and J usage is TRBJ1-5; no firm D call. Between the trimmed V and J ends, which lost 4 bases and 6 bases, there was a span of 16 bases. The CDR3 spans 15 residues. Germline CDR1 reads MNHEY; CDR2 reads SMNVEV (reference sequence). DNA of the CDR3: TGTGCCAGCAGTTCGGGCGGCGGAGGTCGTCAGCCCCAGCATTTT. This codes for CASSSGGGGRQPQHF.

The chain couples TRBV5-1 to TRBJ2-2, with 7 bases fitting TRBD1. Trimming at V came to 4 bases and at J to 3 bases, leaving 9 bases not matched to a gene. This CDR3 comprises 16 residues. Germline-derived CDR1 and CDR2 are SGHRS and YFSETQ. CDR3 bases: TGCGCCAGCAGCACCACTCAGGGGGTCGACACCGGGGAGCTGTTTTTT. Translated, it gives CASSTTQGVDTGELFF.

The CDR3, as DNA: TGTGCCAGCCACGGTAACTATGGCTACACCTTC. This gives the protein CASHGNYGYTF. The chain couples TRBV2 to TRBJ1-2; unclear D gene. The germline V gene encodes CDR1 SNHLY and CDR2 FYNNEI. V gave up 8 bases and J gave up 1 base, with 5 bases separating them. The CDR3 has 11 residues.

This rearrangement joins TRBV7-3 to TRBJ2-1; no firm D call. The CDR3 contains 13 residues. V lost 1 base to trimming and J lost 6 bases, with 7 bases between them. Germline CDR1 is SGHTA and CDR2 is FQGTGA. The CDR3 DNA follows: TGTGCCAGCAGCTTAATAGGGTCCAATGAGCAGTTCTTC. This encodes CASSLIGSNEQFF.

V and J are TRBV6-5 and TRBJ1-2; D not certain. The CDR3 has 12 residues. Between the trimmed V and J ends, which lost 7 bases and 3 bases, there was a span of 9 bases. Germline assignment: CDR1 MNHEY and CDR2 SVGAGI. The DNA of the CDR3 is TGTGCCAGCACCGACGGACACTATGGCTACACCTTC. As protein: CASTDGHYGYTF.

The V call is TRBV5-4, the J call TRBJ2-3; 12 positions match TRBD2. Losses at the gene ends were 10 bases for V and 2 bases for J; bases not matched to a gene: 8. CDR1 and CDR2 (germline): SGHNT, YYREEE (reference sequence). CDR3 length equals 15 residues. The CDR3 region has the DNA TGTGCCTCGAGCGCTAGCGGGGGGGCCACAGATACGCAGTATTTT. This sequence encodes CASSASGGATDTQYF.

CDR3 in DNA: TGTGCCAGCTCACCACCGAATACAGGACCCCCAGGGACCCAGTACTTC. Encoded protein: CASSPPNTGPPGTQYF. This chain joins TRBV18 and TRBJ2-5, with D possibly matching TRBD1 (5 bases). Germline values: CDR1 KGHSH, CDR2 LQKENI. CDR3 length: 16 amino acids. Trimming pared 0 bases from V and 7 bases from J, leaving 18 bases between.

The rearrangement joins TRBV29-1 to TRBJ2-4; D might be TRBD1 or TRBD2, each matching 5 bases. Germline V gives CDR1 SQVTM, CDR2 ANQGSEA. The CDR3 loop spans 16 amino acids. With 6 bases removed from V and 0 bases from J, the gap between germline ends came to 18 bases. This CDR3 is CSVTGRGYLAKNIQYF. DNA for the CDR3: TGCAGCGTCACGGGGCGAGGGTATCTAGCCAAAAACATTCAGTACTTC.

The CDR3 nucleotides are TGTGCCATCAGCCAGCTCACTAGCGGGGTCTACAATGAGCAGTTCTTC. It yields the protein CAISQLTSGVYNEQFF. This chain joins TRBV10-3 and TRBJ2-1; 10 nucleotides agree with TRBD2. Per the germline V gene, CDR1 is ENHRY and CDR2 is SYGVKD. Trimming took 6 bases from V and 3 from J; bases not matched to a gene: 8. This CDR3 region has 16 residues.

The V and J genes are TRBV29-1 and TRBJ1-1; D remains unclear. Trimming left V 6 bases short and J 0 bases short, with 23 bases between. CDR3 length equals 17 residues. CDR1 is SQVTM, CDR2 ANQGSEA, per germline. In DNA, the CDR3 is TGCAGCGTGGCCGCACCTTCAGGACTGCGGATGAACACTGAAGCTTTCTTT. Translation: CSVAAPSGLRMNTEAFF.

The chain employs TRBV5-1 and TRBJ1-1, with D perhaps matching TRBD1 (5 bases). This CDR3 has 13 residues. V was shortened by 3 bases and J by 1 base, with 7 bases between the two germline ends. Germline CDR1 and CDR2: SGHRS and YFSETQ. The CDR3 here is CASSWGQNTEAFF. The CDR3 coding sequence is TGCGCCAGCAGCTGGGGCCAGAACACTGAAGCTTTCTTT. The full variable domain, completed using reference TRBV5-1 and TRBJ1-1, is KAGVTQTPRYLIKTRGQQVTLSCSPISGHRSVSWYQQTPGQGLQFLFEYFSETQRNKGNFPGRFSGRQFSNSRSEMNVSTLELGDSALYLCASSWGQNTEAFFGQGTRLTVV.

The CDR3 region is CASSRTGGEETQYF. The CDR3 region has the DNA TGTGCCAGCAGCCGTACAGGGGGGGAAGAGACCCAGTACTTC. V is TRBV7-9 and J is TRBJ2-5; TRBD1 might be the D (8 bases). The CDR3 spans 14 residues. V shed 5 bases and J shed 3 bases, with 13 bases lying between them. Germline CDR1 and CDR2: SEHNR and FQNEAQ (reference sequence).

The chain joins TRBV24-1 to TRBJ2-7; D is tentatively TRBD1 or TRBD2 (5 bases each). Germline lookup yields CDR1 KGHDR and CDR2 SFDVKD. V was pared by 5 bases and J by 5 bases, with 12 bases between. The CDR3 totals 13 residues. In nucleotides, the CDR3 is TGTGCCACCAGTGGGGGGAGTAATGACGAGCAGTACTTC. Encoded protein: CATSGGSNDEQYF.

V gene TRBV5-1 combines with J gene TRBJ2-1; 10 nucleotides agree with TRBD2. The CDR3 is 14 residues long. With 1 base clipped from V and 6 bases from J, the junction kept 1 base outside the gene matches. Germline CDR1 is SGHRS and CDR2 is YFSETQ. The CDR3 sequence: CASSLWTSGNEQFF. CDR3 coding DNA: TGCGCCAGCAGCTTGTGGACTAGCGGCAATGAGCAGTTCTTC.

The CDR3 here is CATSDLWGTGELFF. For the CDR3, the DNA is TGTGCCACCAGTGATTTGTGGGGAACCGGGGAGCTGTTTTTT. The V call is TRBV24-1, the J call TRBJ2-2, with D uncertain. Germline CDR1 and CDR2: KGHDR and SFDVKD. The CDR3 contains 14 residues. Trimming removed 0 bases from V and 5 bases from J, with 6 bases in between.

The rearrangement uses TRBV20-1 and TRBJ1-1; possibly TRBD1 for D (5 bases). The CDR3 has 10 residues. CDR1 is DFQATT and CDR2 is SNEGSKA in the germline V gene (reference sequence). Trimming shortened V by 3 bases and J by 9 bases, and 8 bases separated the two germline ends. CDR3 bases: TGCAGTGCTAGTCGGGGGAAAGCTTTCTTT. Encoded protein: CSASRGKAFF.

The rearrangement joins TRBV7-6 to TRBJ2-7; D gene ambiguous. The V end lost 1 base, the J end lost 2 bases, and 6 bases lay between the germline ends. The CDR3 totals 13 residues. Germline CDR1 reads SGHVS; CDR2 reads FNYEAQ. CDR3 sequence: CASSLGGTYEQYF. In DNA form, the CDR3 reads TGTGCCAGCAGCTTAGGCGGTACCTACGAGCAGTACTTC.

This sequence joins TRBV4-3 and TRBJ1-6, with no clear D. This CDR3 spans 18 amino acids. V lost 4 bases to trimming and J lost 0 bases, with 16 bases between them. Germline lookup yields CDR1 LGHNA and CDR2 YSLEER. The CDR3 region has the DNA TGCGCCAGCAGCCCGTCCTCCGGCCGGAGCTCCTATAATTCACCCCTCCACTTT. Its translation: CASSPSSGRSSYNSPLHF.